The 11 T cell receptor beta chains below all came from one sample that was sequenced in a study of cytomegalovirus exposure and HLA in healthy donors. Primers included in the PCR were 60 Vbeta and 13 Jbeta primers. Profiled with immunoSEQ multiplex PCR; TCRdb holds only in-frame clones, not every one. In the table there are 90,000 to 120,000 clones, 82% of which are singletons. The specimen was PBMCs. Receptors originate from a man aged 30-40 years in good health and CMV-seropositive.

The CDR3 region has the DNA TGTGCCAGCAGCTTAGATCGGTCTTCGGGCTATGGCTACACCTTC. Its translation: CASSLDRSSGYGYTF. The rearrangement links TRBV11-2 to TRBJ1-2; D ambiguous. Deletions cut 0 bases from V and 4 bases from J, with 12 bases between. Germline lookup yields CDR1 SGHAT and CDR2 FQNNGV. CDR3 length equals 15 residues.

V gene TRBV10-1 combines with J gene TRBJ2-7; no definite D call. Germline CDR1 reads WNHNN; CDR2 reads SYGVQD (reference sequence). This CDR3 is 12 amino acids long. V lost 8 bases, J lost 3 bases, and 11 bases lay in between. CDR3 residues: CASSPNSYEQYF. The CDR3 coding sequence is TGCGCCAGCTCCCCGAACAGCTACGAGCAGTACTTC.

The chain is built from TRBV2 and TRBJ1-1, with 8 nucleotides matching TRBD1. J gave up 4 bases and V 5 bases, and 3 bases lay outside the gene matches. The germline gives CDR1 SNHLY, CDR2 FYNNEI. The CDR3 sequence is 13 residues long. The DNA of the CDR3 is TGTGCCAGCAGTCTACAGGGGGGCACTGAAGCTTTCTTT. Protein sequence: CASSLQGGTEAFF.

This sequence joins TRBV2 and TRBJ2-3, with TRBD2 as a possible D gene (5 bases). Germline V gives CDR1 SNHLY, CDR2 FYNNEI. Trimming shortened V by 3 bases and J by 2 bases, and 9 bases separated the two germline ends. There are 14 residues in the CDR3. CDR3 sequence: CASSEGAATDTQYF. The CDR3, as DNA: TGTGCCAGCAGTGAGGGAGCGGCCACAGATACGCAGTATTTT.

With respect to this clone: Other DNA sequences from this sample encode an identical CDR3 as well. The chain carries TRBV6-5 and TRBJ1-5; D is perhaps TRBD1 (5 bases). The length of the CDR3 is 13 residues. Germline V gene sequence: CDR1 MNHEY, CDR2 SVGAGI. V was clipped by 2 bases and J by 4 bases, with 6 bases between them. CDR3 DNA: TGTGCCAGCAGTTACCAGGGAAATCAGCCCCAGCATTTT. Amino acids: CASSYQGNQPQHF.

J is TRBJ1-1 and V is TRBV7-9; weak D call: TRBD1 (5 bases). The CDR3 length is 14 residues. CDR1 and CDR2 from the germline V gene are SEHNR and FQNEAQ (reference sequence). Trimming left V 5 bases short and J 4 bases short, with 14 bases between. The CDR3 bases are TGTGCCAGCAGCCTACAGGATGGGGTCACTGAAGCTTTCTTT. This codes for CASSLQDGVTEAFF.

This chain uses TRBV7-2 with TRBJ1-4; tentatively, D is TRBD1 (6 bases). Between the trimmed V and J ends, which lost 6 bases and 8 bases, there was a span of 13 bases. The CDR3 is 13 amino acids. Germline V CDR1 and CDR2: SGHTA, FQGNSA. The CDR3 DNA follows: TGTGCCAGCAGGCTCGGGACACGCGAAAAACTGTTTTTT. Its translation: CASRLGTREKLFF.

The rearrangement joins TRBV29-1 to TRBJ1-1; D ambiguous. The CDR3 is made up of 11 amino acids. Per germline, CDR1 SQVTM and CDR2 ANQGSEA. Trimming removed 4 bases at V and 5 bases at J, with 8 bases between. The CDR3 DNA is TGCAGCGTTGGTGGGAGGACTGAAGCTTTCTTT. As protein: CSVGGRTEAFF.

The CDR3 is CASSRDRYGYTF. The DNA for the CDR3 is TGTGCCAGCAGCCGGGACAGATATGGCTACACCTTC. The rearrangement links TRBV7-9 to TRBJ1-2; TRBD1 aligns across 7 bases. V was clipped by 5 bases and J by 5 bases; unmatched bases: 2. The CDR3 has 12 amino acids. CDR1 is SEHNR, CDR2 FQNEAQ, per germline (reference sequence).

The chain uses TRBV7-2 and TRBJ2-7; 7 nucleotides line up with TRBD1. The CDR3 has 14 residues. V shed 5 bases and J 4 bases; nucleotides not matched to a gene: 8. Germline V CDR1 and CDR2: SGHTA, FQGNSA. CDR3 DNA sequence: TGTGCCAGCAGCCGCCGACAGGGCCTTTACGAGCAGTACTTC. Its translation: CASSRRQGLYEQYF.

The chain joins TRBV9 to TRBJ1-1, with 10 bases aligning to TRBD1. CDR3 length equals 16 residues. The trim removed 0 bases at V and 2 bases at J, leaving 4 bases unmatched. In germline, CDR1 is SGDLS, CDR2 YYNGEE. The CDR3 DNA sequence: TGTGCCAGCAGCGTAGGACAGGGGGCGGCCAACACTGAAGCTTTCTTT. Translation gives CASSVGQGAANTEAFF.